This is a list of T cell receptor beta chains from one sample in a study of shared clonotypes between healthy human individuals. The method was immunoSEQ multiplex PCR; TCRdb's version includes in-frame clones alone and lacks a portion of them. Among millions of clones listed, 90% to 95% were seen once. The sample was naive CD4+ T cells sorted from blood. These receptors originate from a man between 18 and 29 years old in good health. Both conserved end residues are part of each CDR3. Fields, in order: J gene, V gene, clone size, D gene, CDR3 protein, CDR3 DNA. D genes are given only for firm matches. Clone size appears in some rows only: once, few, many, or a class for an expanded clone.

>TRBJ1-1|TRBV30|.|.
CAWSVERAVEAFF
TGTGCCTGGAGTGTCGAGCGGGCGGTTGAAGCTTTCTTT
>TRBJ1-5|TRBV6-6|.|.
CASSYGQGENQPQHF
TGTGCCAGCAGTTACGGGCAGGGTGAAAATCAGCCCCAGCATTTT
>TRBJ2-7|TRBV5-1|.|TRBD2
CASSLVASGNSEQYF
TGCGCCAGCAGCTTGGTGGCTAGCGGGAACTCCGAGCAGTACTTC
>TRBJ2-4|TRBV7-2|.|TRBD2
CASSLVATSALAKNIQYF
TGTGCCAGCAGCTTAGTCGCGACTAGCGCGTTGGCCAAAAACATTCAGTACTTC
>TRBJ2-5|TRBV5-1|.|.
CASRERTGPQETQYF
TGCGCCAGCAGAGAACGGACCGGGCCCCAAGAGACCCAGTACTTC
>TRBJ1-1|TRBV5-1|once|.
CASSAPGLEAFF
TGCGCCAGCAGCGCTCCGGGCCTTGAAGCTTTCTTT
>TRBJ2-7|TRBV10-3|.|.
CATGPGPYEQYF
TGTGCCACCGGTCCGGGACCCTACGAGCAGTACTTC
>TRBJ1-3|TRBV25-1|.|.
CASSEFPGKFSGNTIYF
TGTGCCAGCAGTGAATTTCCAGGAAAGTTCTCTGGAAACACCATATATTTT
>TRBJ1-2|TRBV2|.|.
CASSLELNYGYTF
TGTGCCAGCAGTTTAGAACTTAACTATGGCTACACCTTC
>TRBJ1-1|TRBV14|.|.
CASSQGPRGSTEAFF
TGTGCCAGCAGCCAAGGTCCCAGGGGAAGCACTGAAGCTTTCTTT
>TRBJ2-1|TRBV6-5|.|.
CASSYYMQAGNEQFF
TGTGCCAGCAGTTACTACATGCAGGCCGGTAATGAGCAGTTCTTC
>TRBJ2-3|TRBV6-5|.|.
CASRSQGYGTDTQYF
TGTGCCAGCAGATCCCAGGGGTACGGCACAGATACGCAGTATTTT
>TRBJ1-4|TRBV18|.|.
CASSSGVTNEKLFF
TGTGCCAGCTCATCAGGGGTAACTAATGAAAAACTGTTTTTT
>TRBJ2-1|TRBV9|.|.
CASSVDPFISNEQFF
TGTGCCAGCAGCGTAGATCCCTTCATAAGCAATGAGCAGTTCTTC
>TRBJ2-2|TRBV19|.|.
CASSTLKTTAPGELFF
TGTGCCAGTAGTACCCTCAAGACGACAGCACCAGGGGAGCTGTTTTTT
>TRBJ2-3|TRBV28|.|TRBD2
CASRPGTSVHTDTQYF
TGTGCCAGCAGGCCCGGGACTAGCGTTCACACAGATACGCAGTATTTT
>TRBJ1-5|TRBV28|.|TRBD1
CASIGQAGIRSQPQHF
TGTGCCAGCATAGGACAGGCGGGAATTAGGAGTCAGCCCCAGCATTTT
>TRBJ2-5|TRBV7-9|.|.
CASSPSRVRETQYF
TGTGCCAGCAGCCCCAGTCGGGTTCGTGAGACCCAGTACTTC
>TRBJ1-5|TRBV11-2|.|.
CASSLGNPAQPQHF
TGTGCCAGCAGTTTAGGAAACCCGGCCCAGCCCCAGCATTTT
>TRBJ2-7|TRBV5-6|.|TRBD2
CASSELGLAGVGEQYF
TGTGCCAGCAGCGAACTCGGACTAGCGGGAGTGGGCGAGCAGTACTTC
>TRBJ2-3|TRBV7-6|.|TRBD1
CASSLTLTGLGTDTQYF
TGTGCCAGCAGCTTAACTCTGACAGGGTTGGGGACAGATACGCAGTATTTT
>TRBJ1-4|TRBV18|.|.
CASSRMGSGVQEKLFF
TGTGCCAGCTCACGAATGGGCAGCGGGGTACAAGAAAAACTGTTTTTT
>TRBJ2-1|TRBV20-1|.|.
CSARDANLQFF
TGCAGTGCTAGAGATGCCAACCTACAGTTCTTC
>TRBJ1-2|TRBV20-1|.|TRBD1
CSWDRGDGYTF
TGCAGTTGGGACAGGGGGGATGGCTACACCTTC
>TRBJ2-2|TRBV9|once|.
CASSVATGPGELFF
TGTGCCAGCAGCGTAGCTACGGGCCCCGGGGAGCTGTTTTTT
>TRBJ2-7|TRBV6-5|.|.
CASSTRNEQYF
TGTGCCAGCAGTACCAGGAACGAGCAGTACTTC
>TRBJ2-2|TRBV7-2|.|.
CASSWDLLLNTGELFF
TGTGCCAGCAGCTGGGACTTACTTTTGAACACCGGGGAGCTGTTTTTT
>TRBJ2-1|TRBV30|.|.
CAWSGDSGPNNEQFF
TGTGCCTGGAGTGGGGATAGCGGCCCAAACAATGAGCAGTTCTTC
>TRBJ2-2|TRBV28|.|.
CASSPEKMGYYNTGELFF
TGTGCCAGCAGCCCCGAAAAGATGGGCTACTACAACACCGGGGAGCTGTTTTTT
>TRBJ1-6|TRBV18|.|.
CASSPEQGNSPLHF
TGTGCCAGCTCACCGGAACAGGGTAATTCACCCCTCCACTTT
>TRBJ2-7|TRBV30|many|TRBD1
CAWMQDRDYEQYF
TGTGCCTGGATGCAGGACAGGGACTACGAGCAGTACTTC
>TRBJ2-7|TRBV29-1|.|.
CSVEGGHEQYF
TGCAGCGTTGAGGGGGGCCACGAGCAGTACTTC
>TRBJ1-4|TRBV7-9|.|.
CASSGGETAGEKLFF
TGTGCCAGCAGCGGGGGGGAGACCGCGGGTGAAAAACTGTTTTTT
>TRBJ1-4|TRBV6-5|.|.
CASSYGWGATNEKLFF
TGTGCCAGCAGTTACGGTTGGGGAGCGACTAATGAAAAACTGTTTTTT
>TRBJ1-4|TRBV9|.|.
CASTLGGAFGEKLFF
TGTGCCAGCACCCTAGGGGGGGCTTTTGGTGAAAAACTGTTTTTT
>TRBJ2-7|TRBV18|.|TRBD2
CASSPPFILADSYEQYF
TGTGCCAGCTCACCACCGTTTATCCTAGCGGACTCCTACGAGCAGTACTTC
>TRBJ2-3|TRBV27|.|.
CASSYRGGQDTQYF
TGTGCCAGCAGTTACAGGGGGGGTCAGGATACGCAGTATTTT